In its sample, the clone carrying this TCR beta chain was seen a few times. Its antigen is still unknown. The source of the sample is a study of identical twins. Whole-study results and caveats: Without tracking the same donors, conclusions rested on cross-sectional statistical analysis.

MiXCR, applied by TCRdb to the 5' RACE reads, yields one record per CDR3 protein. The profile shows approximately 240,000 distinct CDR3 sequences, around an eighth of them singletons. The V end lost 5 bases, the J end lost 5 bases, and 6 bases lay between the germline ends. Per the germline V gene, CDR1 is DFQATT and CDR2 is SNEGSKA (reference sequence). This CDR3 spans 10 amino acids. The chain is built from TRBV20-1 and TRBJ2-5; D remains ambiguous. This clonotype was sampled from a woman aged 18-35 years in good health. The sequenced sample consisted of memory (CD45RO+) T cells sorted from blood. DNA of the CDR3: TGCAGTGCTGCCACTGAGACCCAGTACTTC. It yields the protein CSAATETQYF.